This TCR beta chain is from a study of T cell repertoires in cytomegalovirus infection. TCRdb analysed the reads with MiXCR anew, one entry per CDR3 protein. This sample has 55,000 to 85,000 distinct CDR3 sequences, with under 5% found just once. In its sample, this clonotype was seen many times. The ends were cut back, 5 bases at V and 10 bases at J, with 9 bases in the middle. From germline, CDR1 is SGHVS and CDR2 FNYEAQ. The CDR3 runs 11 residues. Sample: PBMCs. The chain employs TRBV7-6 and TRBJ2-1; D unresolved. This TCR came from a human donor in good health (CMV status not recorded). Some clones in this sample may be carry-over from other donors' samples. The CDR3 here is CASSGLGEQFF. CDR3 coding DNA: TGTGCCAGCAGCGGGCTCGGGGAGCAGTTCTTC.